Below, one T cell receptor (beta chain) is given with its context. The entry originates in a study of blood T cell repertoires in COVID-19. Authors' methods: Researchers report that nucleated cell counts were estimated from reference gene primer amplification. Clones were read by immunoSEQ multiplex PCR, and TCRdb kept only the in-frame ones, dropping some. That table is the source of V, J and clone size, and D and trimming were worked out from the DNA. The repertoire consists of approximately 80,000 clones, with around 79% occurring once and the leading ten covering more than 15%. Germline-derived CDR1 and CDR2 are LGHNA and YSLEER. V was clipped by 3 bases and J by 12 bases, with 12 bases between them. This CDR3 comprises 12 residues.

This chain connects TRBV4-3 to TRBJ2-1, with D maybe TRBD2 (6 bases). The receptor was derived from a human donor in a cohort sampled during active COVID-19. The specimen sequenced was peripheral blood. The CDR3 reads CASSHRVGGQFF. In nucleotides, the CDR3 is TGCGCCAGCAGCCACAGGGTGGGAGGGCAGTTCTTC.